Sequencing of this T cell receptor (beta chain) was carried out in a study of vaccination and CD4 T cells after COVID-19 (dated by TCRdb to between 2020 and 2023). General notes on the study: SARS-CoV-2 positivity had been established in the convalescent patients by nasal swab PCR, and mild disease was recorded in about 9 of these patients and severe disease in one. In the convalescent cohort there were six males and four females, among whom were two Hispanic individuals, seven Caucasians, two Asians and one multiracial person. Two doses of either the Pfizer-BioNTech BNT162b2 vaccine (n=8) or the Moderna mRNA-1273 vaccine (n=2) were administered to participants. Post-COVID blood samples from convalescent patients were collected a median of around 100 days after diagnosis, with a range of about 30 to 170 days. Post-vaccine blood samples were obtained a median of approximately 70 days after the second vaccine dose, with a range of roughly 12 to 250 days. For stimulating the cultures, overlapping spike peptide pools were used, derived from SARS-CoV-2 as well as from the common cold coronaviruses HCoV-NL63, HCoV-OC43 and HCoV-229E. As controls, cultures received a CEFX viral epitope pool (the positive control), an HIV-1 Nef peptide pool (the negative control), or no peptide at all. In over 8 COVID-19 convalescent patients and 4 infection-naive healthy vaccine recipients, the spike-specific CD4+ TCR repertoire before mRNA vaccination was compared with the repertoire after mRNA vaccination. General conclusions and limits of the study: Among convalescent patients, a median approximately 88% of the SARS-CoV-2-reactive clones seen after vaccination appeared only after vaccination, which suggests priming specific to the vaccine. The median count of SARS-CoV-2-reactive clonotypes went up from 20 to 25 after infection to around 38 after vaccination, although the change was not significant. Nearly all vaccine-specific clones in convalescent patients (304 of 307) were mono-reactive for SARS-CoV-2 spike rather than cross-reactive with common cold coronaviruses. Only a relatively small number of convalescent patients were included in the study, and early timepoints following natural infection were not analyzed.

Taken with the paper, the label for treatment or condition translates to: roughly 10-day PBMC culture with coronavirus spike peptide pools or control peptides (ViraFEST assay). The study used the ViraFEST assay, which expanded antigen-specific T cells with peptide pools and then identified expanded clonotypes by TCR sequencing. The convalescent patients' positive SARS-CoV-2 PCR tests were from March to December 2020, which was before the Alpha, Beta and Delta variants emerged in the United States. PBMCs were cultured at 1.5 million to 2 million per well in IMDM supplemented with about 5.5% human AB serum and about 10 IU/ml IL-2, with about 11 ug/ml peptide pools added. Half of the culture medium was replaced with fresh IL-2-containing medium on days 3 and 7. CD4+ T cells were isolated after around 11 days of culture through negative selection using the EasySep CD4+ T cell isolation kit. Ficoll-Paque Plus gradient centrifugation was used to isolate PBMCs from whole blood, and the isolated PBMCs were then either used fresh or cryopreserved at -140C. In general, triplicate wells were set up for every culture condition.

Regarding this clonotype: The specificity of this receptor is unknown. Base qualities are not provided; no much larger clone lies one nucleotide away.

Inclusive of the bounding cysteine and phenylalanine, the CDR3 is 13 residues long. Kept here is only the CDR3 DNA, which spans 39 bases and is read in frame from base 1. Deletion took 5 bases off V and 6 bases off J, with a span of 13 bases between the germline ends. The library was obtained by PCR. At the Johns Hopkins FTIC core, DNA from the cultured CD4+ T cells underwent TCR sequencing with the Oncomine TCR Beta short-read assay. Genomic DNA was extracted from the cultured CD4+ T cells with the QIAamp micro DNA kit. Oncomine TCR Beta libraries from cultured CD4+ T cells were pooled using unique dual indexes and sequenced on an Illumina iSeq 100. The original methods were these. Non-productive sequences were removed, and CDR3s not starting with C, not ending with F or W, or shorter than 7 amino acids were discarded. Antigen-specific clonotypes were identified using the MANAFEST web application through comparison of peptide-stimulated wells with reference and other culture wells. An FDR below 0.05, an odds ratio above 5, and a productive frequency above 0.1% in at least two of three replicate wells were required for clones to be considered positive. A clonotype was classed as cross-reactive if the clonotype showed significant expansion both in SARS-CoV-2 spike wells and in at least one common cold coronavirus spike condition. CDR3 homology was assessed with Levenshtein distances (stringdist) and unrooted phylogenetic trees (ape) in R version 3.6.1. TCRdb applied fastp at Q25 and MiXCR to the public reads, then kept only in-frame beta chains. Rows with one shared CDR3 protein collapse into an entry with the most common genes and DNA. TCRdb's processing, not the study's, gives the V and J calls here. This sample has under 20,000 distinct CDR3 sequences in its table, and approximately 50% of those were observed once. The ten top clones hold roughly 9.7% of the sample.

The chain couples TRBV12-3 or TRBV12-4 to TRBJ1-1, with the D gene too uncertain to name. Sample: CD4+ T cells from blood, cultured in vitro, taken after SARS-CoV-2 vaccination. The receptor comes from a human donor who had recovered from COVID-19. The nucleotide sequence reads as follows: TGTGCCAGCAGTCCCGGTTCGGGGTCTGAAGCTTTCTTT. Its amino acids are CASSPGSGSEAFF.